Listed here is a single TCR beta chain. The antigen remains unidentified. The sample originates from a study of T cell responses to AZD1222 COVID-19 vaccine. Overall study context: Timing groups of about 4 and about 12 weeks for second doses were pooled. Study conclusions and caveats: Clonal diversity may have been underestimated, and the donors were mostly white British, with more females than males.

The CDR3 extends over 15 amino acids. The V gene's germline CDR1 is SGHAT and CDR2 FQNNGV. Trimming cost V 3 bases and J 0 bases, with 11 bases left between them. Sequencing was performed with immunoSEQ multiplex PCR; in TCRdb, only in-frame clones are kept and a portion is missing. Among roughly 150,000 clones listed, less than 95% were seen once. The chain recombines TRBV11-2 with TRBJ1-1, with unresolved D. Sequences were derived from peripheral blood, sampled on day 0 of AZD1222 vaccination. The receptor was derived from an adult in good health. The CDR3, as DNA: TGTGCCAGCAGCTTTTTGGGCAGGCTGAACACTGAAGCTTTCTTT. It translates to CASSFLGRLNTEAFF.